This TCR beta chain was found in a study of OX40 agonist ivuxolimab in advanced cancers. Across the whole study: Having had anti-PD-1, anti-PD-L1 or anti-CTLA-4 therapy before was allowed, and about 40% had some.

Sampled blood was obtained at baseline, cycle 4 day 1, and cycle 7 day 1. With regard to this clone: What it binds is unknown.

Measured with immunoSEQ multiplex PCR; TCRdb has only the in-frame clones, and not every one. The top ten hold less than 20% of the sample, which has roughly 40,000 clones, roughly 90% seen once. Study-level results: Within 6 weeks, CD4+ and CD8+ blood T cells expanded clonally at 0.1 to 3.0 mg/kg.

The CDR3 is 15 amino acids. Per germline, CDR1 SEHNR and CDR2 FQNEAQ (reference sequence). V shed 1 base, J shed 2 bases, and the junction held 3 bases outside the gene matches. The sample here was CD4+ or CD8+ T cells sorted from blood, taken in a trial of the OX40 agonist ivuxolimab. This receptor was obtained from an adult with an advanced solid tumor such as melanoma, head and neck, liver or kidney cancer. V is TRBV7-9 and J is TRBJ2-7; 9 bases are shared with TRBD2. The chain's CDR3 is CASSLDAGGPYEQYF. In DNA form, the CDR3 reads TGTGCCAGCAGCTTAGATGCGGGGGGGCCCTACGAGCAGTACTTC.